These 9 T cell receptor beta chains came from one sample sequenced in a study of cytomegalovirus exposure and HLA in healthy donors. The PCR employed 60 Vbeta primers together with 13 Jbeta primers. Data came from immunoSEQ multiplex PCR; TCRdb stores just in-frame clones and leaves some out. This sample yields some 220,000 clones, of which around 89% are seen a single time; about 1% belongs to the top ten. The sample taken for sequencing was PBMCs. The receptors come from a woman under 30 in good health and CMV-seronegative.

As DNA, the CDR3 is TGTGCCAGCAGCCGACAGGGGGTGAACACTGAAGCTTTCTTT. It is translated as CASSRQGVNTEAFF. The chain carries TRBV14 and TRBJ1-1, with 9 bases matching TRBD1. This CDR3 has 14 residues. V was clipped by 4 bases and J by 0 bases; unmatched bases: 0. Germline lookup yields CDR1 SGHDN and CDR2 FVKESK.

The rearrangement joins TRBV2 to TRBJ1-6; D unresolved. This CDR3 has 13 amino acids. Trimming removed 7 bases from V and 8 bases from J, with 12 bases in between. CDR1 and CDR2 (germline): SNHLY, FYNNEI. The CDR3 bases are TGTGCCAGCACCATCAGGCTATATTCACCCCTCCACTTT. Protein sequence: CASTIRLYSPLHF.

This chain links TRBV7-3 with TRBJ2-1; 9 bases are shared with TRBD2. The CDR3 totals 15 residues. After removal of 5 bases from V and 4 bases from J, the junction contained 6 bases not matched to a gene. Germline CDR1 is SGHTA and CDR2 is FQGTGA. CDR3 residues: CASSPTSGRYNEQFF. The DNA of the CDR3 is TGTGCCAGCAGCCCGACTAGCGGACGTTACAATGAGCAGTTCTTC.

The chain has TRBV5-1 and TRBJ2-5, with no clear D. The CDR3 loop spans 12 amino acids. Germline V gene sequence: CDR1 SGHRS, CDR2 YFSETQ. The V gene lost 4 bases and the J gene lost 0 bases, with 4 bases spanning the gap. The CDR3: CASSPDQETQYF. The CDR3 nucleotides read TGCGCCAGCAGCCCCGACCAAGAGACCCAGTACTTC. Full variable domain (outside the CDR3, taken from reference TRBV5-1 and TRBJ2-5): KAGVTQTPRYLIKTRGQQVTLSCSPISGHRSVSWYQQTPGQGLQFLFEYFSETQRNKGNFPGRFSGRQFSNSRSEMNVSTLELGDSALYLCASSPDQETQYFGPGTRLLVL.

The V call is TRBV18, the J call TRBJ1-2; tentative D call: TRBD1 (6 bases). Looked up from germline, CDR1 is KGHSH and CDR2 is LQKENI. Trimming pared 3 bases from V and 4 bases from J, leaving 18 bases between. The CDR3 has 16 amino acids. The CDR3 DNA is TGTGCCAGCTCACCGAAGGCGACAGGAGAGGGCTATGGCTACACCTTC. Its translation is CASSPKATGEGYGYTF.

J is TRBJ2-1 and V is TRBV7-9; TRBD2 aligns across 11 bases. The germline V gene encodes CDR1 SEHNR and CDR2 FQNEAQ (reference sequence). The CDR3 extends over 16 amino acids. Losses at the gene ends were 2 bases for V and 12 bases for J; bases not matched to a gene: 12. This CDR3 is CASSLTTSGVNGGQFF. CDR3 coding DNA: TGTGCCAGCAGCTTAACGACTAGCGGGGTTAACGGGGGGCAGTTCTTC. The variable domain in full, with the rest retrieved from reference TRBV7-9 and TRBJ2-1, is DTGVSQNPRHKITKRGQNVTFRCDPISEHNRLYWYRQTLGQGPEFLTYFQNEAQLEKSRLLSDRFSAERPKGSFSTLEIQRTEQGDSAMYLCASSLTTSGVNGGQFFGPGTRLTVL.

The chain links TRBV4-3 to TRBJ2-3, with D maybe TRBD1 (5 bases). CDR1 is LGHNA and CDR2 is YSLEER in the germline V gene. Trimming removed 4 bases at V and 6 bases at J, with 23 bases between. The CDR3 sequence is 17 residues long. DNA for the CDR3: TGCGCCAGCAGCCCGAATGCCTGGGGCAGGGAAGCCGATACGCAGTATTTT. Translation: CASSPNAWGREADTQYF.

The sample holds one count of this clone. The chain combines TRBV6-5 with TRBJ2-5; 8 bases fit TRBD2. TRBJ2-7 explains the end of the DNA better; the J call may be wrong. Germline V gene data show CDR1 as MNHEY and CDR2 as SVGAGI. This CDR3 is built from 14 residues. The CDR3 is CASSYGTSSYEQYF. The CDR3 DNA follows: TGTGCCAGCAGTTACGGGACTAGCTCCTACGAGCAGTACTTC.

This clone was recorded once. The J gene is TRBJ1-4, the V gene TRBV4-2, with unresolved D. Per germline, CDR1 LGHNA and CDR2 YNFKEQ. The CDR3 is made up of 15 amino acids. V gave up 0 bases and J gave up 7 bases, with 12 bases separating them. In nucleotides, the CDR3 is TGTGCCAGCAGCCAAGACGAGTCGCGGGGTGAAAAACTGTTTTTT. The encoded protein is CASSQDESRGEKLFF.